This T cell receptor beta chain is from a study of vaccination and CD4 T cells after COVID-19 (dated by TCRdb to between 2021 and 2024). Some background on the complete study: Convalescent patients had a positive SARS-CoV-2 result on nasal swab PCR, and of these patients, under ten had mild disease and one had severe disease. The convalescent cohort comprised six males and four females, including two Hispanic individuals, seven Caucasians, two Asians and one multiracial person. Two doses of either the Pfizer-BioNTech BNT162b2 vaccine (n=8) or the Moderna mRNA-1273 vaccine (n=2) were administered to participants. Post-COVID blood samples were collected from convalescent patients a median of roughly 100 days after diagnosis, with a range of about 35 to 180 days. Post-vaccine blood samples were taken a median of around 77 days after the second vaccine dose, with a range of roughly 13 to 250 days. Overlapping spike peptide pools from SARS-CoV-2 and from the common cold coronaviruses HCoV-NL63, HCoV-OC43 and HCoV-229E were used as culture stimuli. As controls, cultures received a CEFX viral epitope pool (the positive control), an HIV-1 Nef peptide pool (the negative control), or no peptide at all. In around 9 COVID-19 convalescent patients and 4 infection-naive healthy vaccine recipients, researchers compared the spike-specific CD4+ TCR repertoire from before mRNA vaccination with the repertoire from after.

Reading from cysteine to phenylalanine, the CDR3 counts 16 amino acids. Only the CDR3 DNA stays, 48 bases, in frame from base 1. The trim is 0 bases for V and 4 bases for J, with a gap of 13 bases between the germline ends. The CDR1 and CDR2 encoded by the germline V gene are MNHEY and SVGAGI. The library was generated by PCR. DNA from cultured CD4+ T cells was subjected to TCR sequencing with the Oncomine TCR Beta short-read assay at the Johns Hopkins FTIC core. The QIAamp micro DNA kit was used to extract genomic DNA from the cultured CD4+ T cells. Oncomine TCR Beta libraries from cultured CD4+ T cells were pooled with unique dual indexes and sequenced on an Illumina iSeq 100. As for the original processing: Non-productive sequences were filtered out, and CDR3s that did not start with C, did not end with F or W, or were shorter than 7 amino acids were discarded. Antigen-specific clonotypes were identified using the MANAFEST web application through comparison of peptide-stimulated wells with reference and other culture wells. To be called positive, a clone needed an FDR below 0.05, an odds ratio above 5, and a productive frequency above 0.1% in at least two of three replicate wells. Clonotypes that were significantly expanded in both SARS-CoV-2 spike wells and at least one common cold coronavirus spike condition were defined as cross-reactive. Using R version 3.6.1, CDR3 homology was evaluated through Levenshtein distances (stringdist) along with unrooted phylogenetic trees (ape). TCRdb trimmed the raw reads at Q25, called clones with MiXCR and kept productive beta chains. Rows merge per CDR3 protein into single entries with the most common DNA and genes. The V and J calls were determined by TCRdb, not by the authors. The sample table lists roughly 15,000 distinct CDR3 sequences, approximately 70% of them with a count of one. Together, the top ten hold approximately 4.6% of the sample.

Concerning this clonotype itself: Its antigen is currently not known. No much larger clone exists at a distance of one base, and base qualities are not known.

The investigation overall reported the following: The median number of SARS-CoV-2-reactive clonotypes rose from about 19 after infection to some 40 after vaccination, but the change was not significant. Of the vaccine-specific clones found in convalescent patients, nearly all (304 of 307) were mono-reactive for SARS-CoV-2 spike instead of being cross-reactive with common cold coronaviruses. In convalescent patients, a median around 86% of post-vaccine SARS-CoV-2-reactive clones were detected only after vaccination, and vaccine-specific priming was suggested by this finding. The study included relatively few convalescent patients and did not analyze early timepoints after natural infection.

The label giving this sample's treatment or condition can be read as: approximately nine-day PBMC culture with coronavirus spike peptide pools or control peptides (ViraFEST assay). The study used the ViraFEST assay, which expanded antigen-specific T cells with peptide pools and then identified expanded clonotypes by TCR sequencing. Positive SARS-CoV-2 PCR tests in the convalescent patients dated from March to December 2020, before Alpha, Beta and Delta variants emerged in the United States. More than 1.5 million PBMCs per well were cultured in IMDM with roughly 5% human AB serum and 9 to 10 IU/ml IL-2, plus 10 ug/ml peptide pools. On days 3 and 7, half of the culture medium was replaced with fresh IL-2-containing medium. After about nine days of culture, CD4+ T cells were isolated by negative selection with the EasySep CD4+ T cell isolation kit. Ficoll-Paque Plus gradient centrifugation was used to isolate PBMCs from whole blood, and the isolated PBMCs were then either used fresh or cryopreserved at -140C. Each culture condition was generally run in triplicate wells.

The chain employs TRBV6-5 and TRBJ1-3; the D gene identity is not certain. Sequencing was carried out using CD4+ T cells from blood, cultured in vitro. This clonotype was obtained from a human donor who had recovered from COVID-19. Here is the DNA: TGTGCCAGCAGTTACTCAGAATCCACGGGAGGAAACACCATATATTTT. This codes for CASSYSESTGGNTIYF.